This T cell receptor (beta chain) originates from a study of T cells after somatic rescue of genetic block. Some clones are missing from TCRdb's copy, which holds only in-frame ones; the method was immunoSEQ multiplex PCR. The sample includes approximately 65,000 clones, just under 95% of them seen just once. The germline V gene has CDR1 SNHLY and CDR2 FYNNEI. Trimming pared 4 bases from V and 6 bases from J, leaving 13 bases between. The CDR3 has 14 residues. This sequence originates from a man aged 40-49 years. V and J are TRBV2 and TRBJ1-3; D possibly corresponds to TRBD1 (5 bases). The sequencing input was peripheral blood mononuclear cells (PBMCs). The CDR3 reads CASSGGGLENTIYF. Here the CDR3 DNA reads TGTGCCAGCAGTGGTGGGGGTCTAGAAAACACCATATATTTT. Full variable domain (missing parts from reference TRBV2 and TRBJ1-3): EPEVTQTPSHQVTQMGQEVILRCVPISNHLYFYWYRQILGQKVEFLVSFYNNEISEKSEIFDDQFSVERPDGSNFTLKIRSTKLEDSAMYFCASSGGGLENTIYFGEGSWLTVV.